The rows below give T cell receptor beta chains drawn from one sample of a study of blood T cell repertoires in COVID-19. TCRdb keeps only in-frame clones here, not all; method: immunoSEQ multiplex PCR. In the table there are tens of thousands of clones, roughly four fifths of which are singletons. Sample: peripheral blood. These receptors were collected from a woman over 75 with acute or convalescent COVID-19. Both conserved end residues are part of each CDR3. D genes are given only for firm matches. Clone size is stated in some rows and not others, as once, few, many or a class when expanded.

clone_size	d_call	v_call	j_call	cdr3_nt	cdr3_aa
few	TRBD1	TRBV15	TRBJ1-6	TGTGCCACCAGCAGGGGGACAGGGTCACCCCTCCACTTT	CATSRGTGSPLHF
.	.	TRBV5-1	TRBJ1-1	TGCGCCAGCAGCCCGGAGGGGTACATGAACACTGAAGCTTTCTTT	CASSPEGYMNTEAFF
.	.	TRBV6-5	TRBJ1-2	TGTGCCAGCAGTTACGATCGACAGTTCTATGGCTACACCTTC	CASSYDRQFYGYTF
.	.	TRBV29-1	TRBJ2-3	TGCAGCGTCGGGAGAGGCACAGATACGCAGTATTTT	CSVGRGTDTQYF
.	TRBD2	TRBV7-9	TRBJ2-3	TGTGCCAGCAGCTTAGCGGAGGGCCGCGGACTAGAGCTCTATTTT	CASSLAEGRGLELYF
.	.	TRBV11-2	TRBJ2-7	TGTGCCAGCAGCTTAGATGGAGCAAAGGGGGACGAGCAGTACTTC	CASSLDGAKGDEQYF
few	.	TRBV7-8	TRBJ2-5	TGTGCCAGCAGCTTAGCACTATTGGAGACCCAGTACTTC	CASSLALLETQYF
.	.	TRBV3-1/TRBV3-2	TRBJ1-2	TGTGCCAGCAGCCAAGAGGCCAGTGGACAGAACTACACCTTC	CASSQEASGQNYTF
.	TRBD1	TRBV4-2	TRBJ1-1	TGTGCCAGCAGCCAAGAGGGGGACAGGGCCACTGAAGCTTTCTTT	CASSQEGDRATEAFF
.	.	TRBV19	TRBJ1-6	TGTGCCAGTAGTATTGTCCTGGCGGATTCACCCCTCCACTTT	CASSIVLADSPLHF
.	.	TRBV30	TRBJ2-7	TGTGCCTGGAGTTTCAGTACTAAGACCTACGAGCAGTACTTC	CAWSFSTKTYEQYF
.	.	TRBV5-1	TRBJ2-5	TGCGCCAGCAGCTTGAGGATCAGTGGAGGGGCAGAGACCCAGTACTTC	CASSLRISGGAETQYF
.	.	TRBV2	TRBJ2-3	TGTGCCAGCAGAAGGAGCCCAGATACGCAGTATTTT	CASRRSPDTQYF
.	.	TRBV5-1	TRBJ1-2	TGCGCCAGCAGCTTGGCAGGGCCATCCTTTGGCTACACCTTC	CASSLAGPSFGYTF
.	.	TRBV5-6	TRBJ1-5	TGTGCCAGCAGCTTGTCCTACGGGGGTCGGGACCAGCCCCAGCATTTT	CASSLSYGGRDQPQHF
few	.	TRBV2	TRBJ1-3	TGTGCCAGCAAAGCAGGCAACTCTGGAAACACCATATATTTT	CASKAGNSGNTIYF
.	TRBD2	TRBV7-9	TRBJ2-3	TGTGCCAGCAGCTTAAGGGCTAGCGGGGGGGCTTATACGCAGTATTTT	CASSLRASGGAYTQYF
few	TRBD1	TRBV2	TRBJ2-2	TGTGCCAGCAGGGGGACAGGCCCCGGGGAGCTGTTTTTT	CASRGTGPGELFF
once	TRBD2	TRBV7-2	TRBJ2-3	TGTGCCAGCAGCGACGCGGGGGGGCCCCCAGATACGCAGTATTTT	CASSDAGGPPDTQYF
.	TRBD1	TRBV6-5	TRBJ2-7	TGTGCCAGCAGAGACAGGGGGGGAGCCTACGAGCAGTACTTC	CASRDRGGAYEQYF
.	.	TRBV27	TRBJ2-6	TGTGCCAGCAGGGAGGGCTCTGGGGCCAACGTCCTGACTTTC	CASREGSGANVLTF
.	.	TRBV14	TRBJ2-2	TGTGCCAGCAGGCAGGGGCCCGGGGAGCTGTTTTTT	CASRQGPGELFF
.	TRBD1	TRBV19	TRBJ2-3	TGTGCCAGTAGTATTATTGACAGGGTAGGAGATACGCAGTATTTT	CASSIIDRVGDTQYF
.	TRBD1	TRBV27	TRBJ1-3	TGTGCCAGCAGTTTATCCGGGACAGGGGCTGGAAACACCATATATTTT	CASSLSGTGAGNTIYF
.	.	TRBV2	TRBJ2-1	TGTGCCAGCAGTGGAGTCGGGGTCTCCTACAATGAGCAGTTCTTC	CASSGVGVSYNEQFF
.	.	TRBV19	TRBJ1-5	TGTGCCAGTAGTATATTGTCCCGAGGAAATAGCAATCAGCCCCAGCATTTT	CASSILSRGNSNQPQHF
.	.	TRBV27	TRBJ1-2	TGTGCCAGCAAATCATTAGGGGCTAACTATGGCTACACCTTC	CASKSLGANYGYTF
.	.	TRBV6-4	TRBJ1-3	TGTGCCAGCACCGGGTTGCATGGAAACACCATATATTTT	CASTGLHGNTIYF